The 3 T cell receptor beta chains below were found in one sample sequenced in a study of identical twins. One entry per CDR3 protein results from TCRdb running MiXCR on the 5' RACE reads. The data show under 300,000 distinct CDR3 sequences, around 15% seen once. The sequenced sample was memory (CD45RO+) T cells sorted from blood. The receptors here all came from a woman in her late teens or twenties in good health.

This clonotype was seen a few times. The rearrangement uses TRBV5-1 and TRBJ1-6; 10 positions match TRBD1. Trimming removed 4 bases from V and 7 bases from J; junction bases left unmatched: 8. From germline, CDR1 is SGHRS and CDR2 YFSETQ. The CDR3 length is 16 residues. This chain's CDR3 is CASSPGQGPMNSPLHF. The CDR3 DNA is TGCGCCAGCAGCCCGGGACAGGGGCCCATGAATTCACCCCTCCACTTT.

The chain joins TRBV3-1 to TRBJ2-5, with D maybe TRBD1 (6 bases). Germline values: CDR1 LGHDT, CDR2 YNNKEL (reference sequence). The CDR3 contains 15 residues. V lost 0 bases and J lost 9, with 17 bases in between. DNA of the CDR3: TGTGCCAGCAGCCAAGAGTCAGGGCAATCAGGGGCCCAGTACTTC. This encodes CASSQESGQSGAQYF.

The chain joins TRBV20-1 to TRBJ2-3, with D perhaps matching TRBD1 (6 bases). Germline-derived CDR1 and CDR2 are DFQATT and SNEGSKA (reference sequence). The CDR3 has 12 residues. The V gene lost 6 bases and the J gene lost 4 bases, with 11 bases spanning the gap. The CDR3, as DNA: TGCAGTGCGAAACAGGGTGCAGATACGCAGTATTTT. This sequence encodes CSAKQGADTQYF.